These 30 T cell receptor beta chains were sequenced from one sample in a study of regulatory T cells in long-lasting Graves disease. According to the study, TCR beta libraries were built with iRepertoire HTBI primers and CDR3-region Arm-PCR. MiXCR, run by TCRdb on the multiplex PCR reads, gives a single entry per CDR3 protein. The sample includes 400,000 to 550,000 distinct CDR3 sequences, about a sixth of them seen just once. Time point noted: newly diagnosed GD, antithyroid drugs for less than 3 months. PBMCs were the source of the RNA used for TCR sequencing. These records were also assigned to another study, of T cells in Graves' hyperthyroidism and ophthalmopathy.

The specimen comprised peripheral blood mononuclear cells (PBMCs), sampled at new diagnosis, from a patient treated with antithyroid drugs. The receptors were gathered from a woman aged 30 to 39 with Graves disease.

There are many counts of this clonotype. The chain uses TRBV7-9 and TRBJ2-7; TRBD2 matches at 10 bases. Germline assignment: CDR1 SEHNR and CDR2 FQNEAQ (reference sequence). The CDR3 runs to 13 residues. The V and J ends lost 7 bases and 7 bases, in that order; junction bases with no gene match: 7. As DNA, the CDR3 is TGTGCCAGCAATCTAGCGGGAGTTGCTGAGCAGTACTTC. Amino acid sequence: CASNLAGVAEQYF.

As for this clonotype: Sequence at one end of the junction differs from germline and may be a read error. The chain is built from TRBV18 and TRBJ2-2; the D is unclear. This CDR3 is built from 13 residues. Germline lookup yields CDR1 KGHSH and CDR2 LQKENI. The CDR3 is CAGSPLSTGELFF. The CDR3 DNA reads TGTGCCGGCTCACCACTGAGCACCGGGGAGCTGTTTTTT.

This clonotype was counted many times. The chain links TRBV18 to TRBJ2-7, with D tentatively TRBD1 (6 bases). From germline, CDR1 is KGHSH and CDR2 LQKENI. This CDR3 comprises 16 residues. Between the trimmed V and J ends, which lost 0 bases and 2 bases, there was a span of 14 bases. CDR3 nucleotide sequence: TGTGCCAGCTCACCACCGGCAGGGGCTGACACCTACGAGCAGTACTTC. Its protein product is CASSPPAGADTYEQYF.

This clonotype appeared a few times. The chain recombines TRBV25-1 with TRBJ2-7; D gene ambiguous. Trimming removed 1 base from V and 1 base from J, with 8 bases in between. Germline-derived CDR1 and CDR2 are MGHDK and SYGVNS. The length of the CDR3 is 14 residues. CDR3 nucleotide sequence: TGTGCCAGCAGTGAATTTGACAAGTCCTACGAGCAGTACTTC. It yields the protein CASSEFDKSYEQYF.

V and J are TRBV7-2 and TRBJ2-7; no reliable D call. V lost 2 bases and J lost 2, with 10 bases in between. Germline CDR1 SGHTA, CDR2 FQGNSA. The CDR3 is made up of 14 amino acids. CDR3 sequence (DNA): TGTGCCAGCAGCTTACGTGTAGACCCCTACGAGCAGTACTTC. It encodes CASSLRVDPYEQYF.

This clonotype came up many times. The chain combines TRBV11-2 with TRBJ1-1; D remains unclear. CDR1 and CDR2 (germline): SGHAT, FQNNGV. With 1 base removed from V and 5 bases from J, the gap between germline ends came to 11 bases. The CDR3 is 14 residues long. The chain's CDR3 is CASSLGGRITEAFF. The DNA of the CDR3 is TGTGCCAGCAGCTTAGGAGGCAGGATTACTGAAGCTTTCTTT.

This clonotype was counted many times. The J gene is TRBJ1-1, the V gene TRBV28, with D possibly being TRBD1 (6 bases). The CDR3 length is 16 residues. Per germline, CDR1 MDHEN and CDR2 SYDVKM. With 5 bases removed from V and 0 bases from J, the gap between germline ends came to 16 bases. CDR3 sequence (DNA): TGTGCCAGCAGTCTACCAAGGGGGGAACTGAACACTGAAGCTTTCTTT. It is translated as CASSLPRGELNTEAFF.

This clonotype occurred many times. The chain employs TRBV6-5 and TRBJ1-1; D gene uncertain. The CDR3 has 13 residues. CDR1 and CDR2 (germline): MNHEY, SVGAGI. Trimming pared 4 bases from V and 4 bases from J, leaving 10 bases between. DNA for the CDR3: TGTGCCAGCAGTTTTTCAGTCCTCACTGAAGCTTTCTTT. Protein product: CASSFSVLTEAFF.

This clonotype was found many times. The chain is built from TRBV5-6 and TRBJ2-1; a possible D gene is TRBD2 (6 bases). The CDR3 has 12 amino acids. V dropped 4 bases and J dropped 7 bases, with 9 bases sitting between them. The germline V gene has CDR1 SGHDT and CDR2 YYEEEE. CDR3 nucleotides: TGTGCCAGCAGCATTGGGAGGAATGAGCAGTTCTTC. Translation gives CASSIGRNEQFF. Variable domain in full (rest from reference TRBV5-6 and TRBJ2-1): DAGVTQSPTHLIKTRGQQVTLRCSPKSGHDTVSWYQQALGQGPQFIFQYYEEEERQRGNFPDRFSGHQFPNYSSELNVNALLLGDSALYLCASSIGRNEQFFGPGTRLTVL.

The gene calls are TRBV10-2 and TRBJ1-2, with 9 bases fitting TRBD1. V was clipped by 5 bases and J by 4 bases; unmatched bases: 5. Looked up from germline, CDR1 is WSHSY and CDR2 is SAAADI. The CDR3 has 14 residues. Here the CDR3 DNA reads TGCGCCAGCAGTACCGGACAGGGGCTCTATGGCTACACCTTC. This codes for CASSTGQGLYGYTF.

In regard to this clonotype: A much larger clone differs by one base, so this may be a read error. The CDR3 sequence is CASSPGTSGAYNEQSF. CDR3 DNA: TGTGCCAGCTCACCAGGGACTAGCGGAGCCTACAATGAGCAGTCCTTC. The rearrangement uses TRBV18 and TRBJ2-1, with 11 bases lining up with TRBD2. The CDR3 runs 16 residues. Germline loops: CDR1 KGHSH, CDR2 LQKENI.

As regards this clonotype: A far larger clone is only one base removed, so a read error is likely. This rearrangement joins TRBV9 to TRBJ2-5, with 14 positions matching TRBD2. CDR1 is SGDLS, CDR2 YYNGEE, per germline. This CDR3 comprises 15 residues. The CDR3 sequence is CTSSLGTSGSETQYF. The CDR3 region has the DNA TGTACCAGCAGCCTTGGGACTAGCGGGAGCGAGACCCAGTACTTC.

This clonotype has a count of ten or more. The chain carries TRBV27 and TRBJ1-2; TRBD1 might be the D (6 bases). CDR3 length equals 15 residues. Germline loops: CDR1 MNHEY, CDR2 SMNVEV (reference sequence). Trimming took off 2 bases at V and 0 bases at J, with 10 bases between the two ends. The CDR3 reads CASSLQTGSNYGYTF. In DNA, the CDR3 is TGTGCCAGCAGTTTACAGACAGGTTCTAACTATGGCTACACCTTC.

A note on this clonotype: This sequence is one base from a far larger clone and is likely a read error. CDR3 sequence: CASSQVNYEQFF. The CDR3, as DNA: TGTGCCAGCAGCCAAGTTAATTACGAGCAGTTCTTC. The rearrangement uses TRBV3-1 and TRBJ2-1; D uncertain. This CDR3 region has 12 residues. V dropped 1 base and J dropped 10 bases, with 8 bases sitting between them. CDR1 and CDR2 (germline): LGHDT, YNNKEL (reference sequence).

In its sample, this clonotype was seen many times. The chain carries TRBV3-1 and TRBJ1-1, with D tentatively TRBD1 (5 bases). Trimming stripped 1 base from V and 1 base from J, with 7 bases between. CDR3 length equals 14 residues. Germline V CDR1 and CDR2: LGHDT, YNNKEL (reference sequence). The CDR3 DNA reads as TGTGCCAGCAGCCAAGGAAGGGGGAACACTGAAGCTTTCTTT. It specifies CASSQGRGNTEAFF.

Concerning this clonotype: A far larger clone differs by one base, so this is likely a read error. The chain carries TRBV28 and TRBJ2-3, with 12 bases aligning to TRBD2. The end of the DNA aligns better with TRBJ2-1, so the J call may be wrong. Germline V gene lookup returns CDR1 MDHEN and CDR2 SYDVKM. The CDR3 has 17 residues. CDR3 sequence: CASSLPKSSGGANEQFF. The CDR3 region has the DNA TGTGCCAGCAGTTTACCCAAATCTAGCGGGGGGGCCAATGAGCAGTTCTTC.

This clonotype was counted ten times or more. The gene calls are TRBV12-3 or TRBV12-4 and TRBJ1-1; 7 nucleotides agree with TRBD1. V dropped 5 bases and J dropped 5; count of bases not matched to a gene: 8. CDR3 length: 14 amino acids. CDR3 bases: TGTGCCAGCAGTCCTCGAGGGGGCGCGACTGAAGCTTTCTTT. Protein sequence: CASSPRGGATEAFF.

This clonotype was detected ten times or more. The chain is built from TRBV5-1 and TRBJ1-1; D ambiguous. Germline CDR1 is SGHRS and CDR2 is YFSETQ. CDR3 size: 14 residues. Trimming stripped 3 bases from V and 1 base from J, with 10 bases between. CDR3 in DNA: TGCGCCAGCAGCTCGACGGTAAAGAACACTGAAGCTTTCTTT. It translates to CASSSTVKNTEAFF. Complete variable domain (other parts from reference TRBV5-1 and TRBJ1-1): KAGVTQTPRYLIKTRGQQVTLSCSPISGHRSVSWYQQTPGQGLQFLFEYFSETQRNKGNFPGRFSGRQFSNSRSEMNVSTLELGDSALYLCASSSTVKNTEAFFGQGTRLTVV.

This clonotype was recorded at least ten times. V and J are TRBV29-1 and TRBJ2-1; tentative D call: TRBD2 (5 bases). This CDR3 is built from 11 residues. Trimming took off 7 bases at V and 5 bases at J, with 9 bases between the two ends. Germline CDR1 is SQVTM and CDR2 is ANQGSEA. The CDR3 spells CSAPGNNEQFF. For the CDR3, the DNA is TGCAGCGCCCCGGGGAACAATGAGCAGTTCTTC.

The DNA of the CDR3 is TGCAGTGCTAGAGGAACGTACCTCGGGAGGGGGTTTGCAGATACGCAGTATTTT. It translates to CSARGTYLGRGFADTQYF. V usage is TRBV20-1 and J usage is TRBJ2-3; 8 bases agree with TRBD2. V gave up 1 base and J gave up 4 bases; unmatched junction bases: 16. The germline gives CDR1 DFQATT, CDR2 SNEGSKA (reference sequence). The CDR3 sequence is 18 residues long.

This clonotype was found many times. The chain recombines TRBV3-1 with TRBJ2-5; tentative D call: TRBD2 (6 bases). V dropped 4 bases and J dropped 5 bases, with 11 bases sitting between them. Germline values: CDR1 LGHDT, CDR2 YNNKEL (reference sequence). This CDR3 comprises 13 residues. The CDR3 loop is CASSPREAETQYF. In nucleotides, the CDR3 is TGTGCCAGCAGCCCCAGGGAGGCGGAGACCCAGTACTTC.

J is TRBJ1-3 and V is TRBV28; D is unresolved. This CDR3 region has 16 residues. V lost 1 base and J lost 3, with 13 bases in between. Germline assignment: CDR1 MDHEN and CDR2 SYDVKM. The CDR3 reads CASSLLWGFGGNTIYF. CDR3 DNA sequence: TGTGCCAGCAGTTTATTATGGGGATTCGGTGGAAACACCATATATTTT.

This clonotype was seen repeatedly, ten times or more. The rearrangement uses TRBV28 and TRBJ2-7; a weak D match, TRBD2 (5 bases). This CDR3 region has 17 residues. Trimming pared 2 bases from V and 7 bases from J, leaving 24 bases between. Germline V gene data show CDR1 as MDHEN and CDR2 as SYDVKM. This CDR3 is CASSLLSGKLGLWEQYF. CDR3 DNA sequence: TGTGCCAGCAGTTTACTATCCGGGAAGCTCGGCTTGTGGGAGCAGTACTTC.

Of note for this clonotype: This may be a read error, as it is one base from a much larger clone. V gene TRBV3-1 combines with J gene TRBJ2-1; 14 bases map to TRBD2. CDR1 and CDR2 from the germline V gene are LGHDT and YNNKEL (reference sequence). The CDR3 contains 17 residues. The CDR3 region is CASLLSGTSGSGNERFF. CDR3 nucleotide sequence: TGTGCCAGCCTTCTATCGGGGACTAGCGGGAGCGGCAATGAGCGGTTCTTC.

This clonotype has a count of ten or more. This chain links TRBV6-1 with TRBJ1-1; D gene uncertain. The CDR3 covers 12 residues. The V and J ends lost 10 bases and 4 bases respectively, with 13 bases between them. CDR1 MNHNS and CDR2 SASEGT come from the germline V gene. CDR3 coding DNA: TGTGCCACCTCAAGAATTGGCACTGAAGCTTTCTTT. Amino acids: CATSRIGTEAFF.

This clonotype was recorded a few times. The chain is built from TRBV28 and TRBJ2-3; D is unclear. There are 13 residues in the CDR3. V was pared by 7 bases and J by 2 bases, with 10 bases between. Germline lookup yields CDR1 MDHEN and CDR2 SYDVKM. CDR3 in DNA: TGTGCCAGCACCATAGCTAACACAGATACGCAGTATTTT. The encoded protein is CASTIANTDTQYF.

This clonotype appeared many times. The rearrangement links TRBV2 to TRBJ1-1; TRBD1 might be the D (5 bases). Germline V lookup: CDR1 SNHLY, CDR2 FYNNEI. V lost 7 bases and J 1 base, leaving 10 bases between the germline ends. The length of the CDR3 is 13 residues. The chain's CDR3 is CASKGEANTEAFF. CDR3 in DNA: TGTGCCAGCAAAGGGGAGGCGAACACTGAAGCTTTCTTT.

This clonotype occurred many times. V and J are TRBV6-1 and TRBJ1-2; D remains ambiguous. CDR3 length: 12 amino acids. Germline V gives CDR1 MNHNS, CDR2 SASEGT. The V and J ends lost 5 bases and 8 bases respectively, with 12 bases between them. CDR3 sequence reads: CASSQGRKGYTF. CDR3 nucleotides: TGTGCCAGCAGTCAAGGACGTAAAGGCTACACCTTC.

With regard to this clonotype: A single base separates this from a much larger clone, so it may be a read error. V and J are TRBV9 and TRBJ2-2, with D possibly matching TRBD2 (5 bases). There are 16 residues in the CDR3. Germline assignment: CDR1 SGDLS and CDR2 YYNGEE. The CDR3 bases are TGTGCCAGCAGCCCCCATGGGCACGCGAACACCGGGGAGCTGTGTTTT. This encodes CASSPHGHANTGELCF.

Regarding this clonotype: This is likely an artifact of a read error, given a far larger clone one base away. J is TRBJ2-1 and V is TRBV28; 9 bases are a match to TRBD2. The CDR3 extends over 15 amino acids. Trimming took 2 bases from V and 9 from J; bases not matched to a gene: 8. Looked up from germline, CDR1 is MDHEN and CDR2 is SYDVKM. Here the CDR3 reads CASSLAGGLLGEQFF. The DNA for the CDR3 is TGTGCCAGCAGTTTAGCGGGAGGGTTACTTGGTGAGCAGTTCTTC.